The rows below give T cell receptor beta chains drawn from one sample of a study of blood T cell repertoires in COVID-19. The data were produced by immunoSEQ multiplex PCR, yet TCRdb's version contains in-frame clones alone and is incomplete. The profile shows about 130,000 clones, around 86% of them singletons. The sample was peripheral blood. The receptors shown here come from a woman aged 70 to 79 with COVID-19, enrolled during active disease. The CDR3 runs from the conserved cysteine through the conserved F or W. The order of the fields is V gene, D gene, clone size, J gene, CDR3 DNA, CDR3 protein. The D gene is left open where the match is weak. Clone size is given for some rows only: seen once, a few or many times, or a class if the clone is expanded.

TRBV18	TRBD1	few	TRBJ1-1	TGTGCCAGCTCACCGGGACAGGGACGGAGTGAAGCTTTCTTT	CASSPGQGRSEAFF
TRBV11-2	.	.	TRBJ2-5	TGTGCCAGCAACCAAGGGTTACCGGGGGAGACCCAGTACTTC	CASNQGLPGETQYF
TRBV18	TRBD1	.	TRBJ1-2	TGTGCCAGCTACCGGACAGGGGGCGAAGGCTACACCTTC	CASYRTGGEGYTF
TRBV3-1/TRBV3-2	.	.	TRBJ2-1	TGTGCCAGCAGCCCAGATCGTTTAACGGGCAATGAGCAGTTCTTC	CASSPDRLTGNEQFF
TRBV9	.	.	TRBJ2-3	TGTGCCAGCAGCGTATCTAGAGTCACAGATACGCAGTATTTT	CASSVSRVTDTQYF
TRBV3-1/TRBV3-2	TRBD2	.	TRBJ2-1	TGTGCCAGCAGCCAAGGTAGCGGGGGAGTTTTCGAGCAGTTCTTC	CASSQGSGGVFEQFF
TRBV5-1	.	.	TRBJ2-5	TGCGCCAGCAGTGATCACAGGGTGATAGATCGAGGGACCCAGTACTTC	CASSDHRVIDRGTQYF
TRBV3-1/TRBV3-2	TRBD2	.	TRBJ2-5	TGTGCCAGCAGCCAAGAAACACTAGCGGGGTGGTACCAAGAGACCCAGTACTTC	CASSQETLAGWYQETQYF
TRBV7-2	TRBD1	.	TRBJ2-5	TGTGCCAGCAGTCGAGGGACAGGGTTTTATGAGACCCAGTACTTC	CASSRGTGFYETQYF
TRBV18	TRBD1	.	TRBJ1-2	TGTGCCAGCTCTCCCGGGACAGGGGACTATGGCTACACCTTC	CASSPGTGDYGYTF
TRBV5-1	.	.	TRBJ2-1	TGCGCCAGCAGCTTGGCCGAGGCCAGCAGGGGCGATGAGCAGTTCTTC	CASSLAEASRGDEQFF
TRBV24-1	.	.	TRBJ1-1	TGTGCCACCAGTGCCACAGGTTACACTGAAGCTTTCTTT	CATSATGYTEAFF
TRBV19	TRBD1	.	TRBJ1-2	TGTGCCAGCGATTCCGGGACAGGGGGCGGGAGCTACACCTTC	CASDSGTGGGSYTF
TRBV5-5	TRBD1	.	TRBJ1-2	TGTGCCAGCAGCTTTTCCGGGACAGGGGGCACCTATGGCTACACCTTC	CASSFSGTGGTYGYTF
TRBV27	.	.	TRBJ2-5	TGTGCCAGCAGGCCCTCGGCGGCGGGGCTGGGTTCCCAGTACTTC	CASRPSAAGLGSQYF
TRBV7-8	TRBD1	.	TRBJ2-1	TGTGCCAGCGGAATAGACAGGGTAACGTTCTTC	CASGIDRVTFF
TRBV28	.	.	TRBJ2-3	TGTGCCAGCAGGCCACGAGGGGGGGAATATACGCAGTATTTT	CASRPRGGEYTQYF
TRBV2	.	.	TRBJ2-7	TGTGCCAGCAGTGAACTCCAGGGGAGTCTCTACGAGCAGTACTTC	CASSELQGSLYEQYF
TRBV18	.	.	TRBJ1-2	TGTGCCAGCTCGGCAGATATTGTCTATGGCTACACCTTC	CASSADIVYGYTF
TRBV2	.	once	TRBJ1-4	TGTGCCAGCAAGTTAGGCCAGGGATACGAAAAACTGTTTTTT	CASKLGQGYEKLFF
TRBV18	.	.	TRBJ2-5	TGTGCCAGCTCAGGGGGGAACCAAGAGACCCAGTACTTC	CASSGGNQETQYF
TRBV15	.	.	TRBJ1-5	TGTGCCACCAGCAGAGCAAGACAGGCTCAGCCCCAGCATTTT	CATSRARQAQPQHF
TRBV15	.	.	TRBJ1-3	TGTGCCACCAGCAGGGGGCAGAGGAACACCATATATTTT	CATSRGQRNTIYF
TRBV6-2/TRBV6-3	TRBD2	.	TRBJ2-1	TGTGCCAGCAGTTTAGCGGGGCGACACAATGAGCAGTTCTTC	CASSLAGRHNEQFF
TRBV5-1	TRBD1	.	TRBJ1-2	TGCGCCAGCAGCCCACACCCGGACAGGGGGATCGATGGCTACACCTTC	CASSPHPDRGIDGYTF
TRBV2	TRBD1	.	TRBJ2-7	TGTGCCAGCAGCTGGGACAGGGGACTGCCTTACGAGCAGTACTTC	CASSWDRGLPYEQYF
TRBV11-2	.	few	TRBJ2-7	TGTGCCAGCAGCTTAGGACTGCCATTCTCCTACGAGCAGTACTTC	CASSLGLPFSYEQYF
TRBV6-5	.	.	TRBJ1-3	TGTGCCAGCTCGCCCACAGACTCTGGAAACACCATATATTTT	CASSPTDSGNTIYF